The 10 T cell receptor beta chains given below trace back to one sample, sequenced in a study of blood T cells in healthy people across ages. Sample-barcoded 5' priming and a J-beta primer mix drove a second PCR of roughly 6 to 12 cycles. TCRdb reanalysed the 5' RACE reads using MiXCR and keeps one entry per CDR3 protein. The profile covers 650,000 to 950,000 distinct CDR3 sequences, with around 45% appearing a single time and around 21% taken by the ten largest. The sequencing sample was made of blood. All receptors come from a man aged 60-69 years in good health.

Points on this clonotype: The junction and the germline gene differ at one end; a read error may be behind it. This chain links TRBV6-5 with TRBJ2-1; maybe TRBD2 (5 bases). Germline CDR1 and CDR2: MNHEY and SVGAGI. The CDR3 extends over 14 amino acids. The CDR3 protein is CVSTHTSSYNEQFF. The CDR3 bases are TGTGTCAGCACCCACACTAGCTCCTACAATGAGCAGTTCTTC.

This clonotype has just a few counts. This chain connects TRBV20-1 to TRBJ1-2; weak D call: TRBD1 (5 bases). The germline V and J ends were trimmed by 0 bases and 3 bases, with 11 bases remaining between them. Germline V CDR1 and CDR2: DFQATT, SNEGSKA (reference sequence). The CDR3 extends over 14 amino acids. The CDR3 protein is CSARDLRAYYGYTF. DNA for the CDR3: TGCAGTGCTAGAGATCTCAGGGCCTACTATGGCTACACCTTC.

The chain carries TRBV6-2 or TRBV6-3 and TRBJ2-1; 9 bases are a match to TRBD1. Germline-derived CDR1 and CDR2 are MNHEY and SVGEGT. This CDR3 contains 14 residues. With 6 bases clipped from V and 6 bases from J, the junction kept 6 bases outside the gene matches. CDR3 nucleotides: TGTGCCAGCAGGGATCCGGGACAGGGCAATGAGCAGTTCTTC. Residues: CASRDPGQGNEQFF.

A few counts support this clonotype. The rearrangement uses TRBV6-1 and TRBJ2-7, with 8 bases lining up with TRBD1. Looked up from germline, CDR1 is MNHNS and CDR2 is SASEGT. The CDR3 totals 12 residues. V lost 6 bases to trimming and J lost 5 bases; unmatched junction nucleotides: 3. CDR3 in DNA: TGTGCCAGCAGGACAGGGGTCCACGAGCAGTACTTC. As protein: CASRTGVHEQYF.

V is TRBV12-3 or TRBV12-4 and J is TRBJ2-7; perhaps TRBD1 as D (6 bases). V was shortened by 5 bases and J by 6 bases, with 11 bases between the two germline ends. CDR3 length: 12 amino acids. The CDR3 loop is CASSTGTLEQYF. The CDR3 DNA reads as TGTGCCAGCAGTACCGGGACACTCGAGCAGTACTTC.

This clonotype was seen ten or more times. The chain employs TRBV6-2 or TRBV6-3 and TRBJ2-5, with 14 bases aligning to TRBD2. CDR3 size: 18 residues. The germline gives CDR1 MNHEY, CDR2 SVGEGT. J lost 4 bases, V lost 4 bases, and 11 bases had no gene match. The CDR3, as DNA: TGTGCCAGCAGTTTCGGGACTAGCGGGGGTAGCCCCCCAGAGACCCAGTACTTC. It yields the protein CASSFGTSGGSPPETQYF.

The chain uses TRBV5-4 and TRBJ2-1; 7 bases map to TRBD1. The germline CDR1 and CDR2 sequences are SGHNT and YYREEE (reference sequence). There are 14 residues in the CDR3. V shed 4 bases, J shed 7 bases, and the junction held 8 bases outside the gene matches. This CDR3 reads CASSPGTDSNEQFF. The CDR3 region has the DNA TGTGCCAGCAGCCCTGGGACAGATTCTAATGAGCAGTTCTTC.

This clonotype was found a few times. V and J are TRBV29-1 and TRBJ1-2; tentative D call: TRBD1 (6 bases). This CDR3 has 15 amino acids. Germline V gives CDR1 SQVTM, CDR2 ANQGSEA. The V and J ends lost 7 bases and 2 bases respectively, with 20 bases between them. The CDR3 loop is CSAGGGQTANYGYTF. The CDR3 DNA sequence: TGCAGCGCCGGGGGGGGGCAGACAGCGAACTATGGCTACACCTTC.

V is TRBV6-1 and J is TRBJ1-6; the D gene is possibly TRBD1 (6 bases). CDR1 is MNHNS, CDR2 SASEGT, per germline. Between the trimmed V and J ends, which lost 0 bases and 7 bases, there was a span of 10 bases. The CDR3 covers 15 residues. CDR3 residues: CASSEAQGLNSPLHF. CDR3 nucleotides: TGTGCCAGCAGTGAAGCCCAGGGGCTCAATTCACCCCTCCACTTT.

This clonotype has just a few counts. This chain connects TRBV28 to TRBJ2-7, with 7 bases fitting TRBD1. Trimming took 6 bases from V and 4 from J; bases not matched to a gene: 9. The CDR3 consists of 14 residues. From germline, CDR1 is MDHEN and CDR2 SYDVKM. The CDR3 loop reads CASSSPGTVYEQYF. For the CDR3, the DNA is TGTGCCAGCAGCTCCCCCGGGACAGTGTACGAGCAGTACTTC. Looking up the rest from reference TRBV28 and TRBJ2-7 gives the full variable domain: DVKVTQSSRYLVKRTGEKVFLECVQDMDHENMFWYRQDPGLGLRLIYFSYDVKMKEKGDIPEGYSVSREKKERFSLILESASTNQTSMYLCASSSPGTVYEQYFGPGTRLTVT.